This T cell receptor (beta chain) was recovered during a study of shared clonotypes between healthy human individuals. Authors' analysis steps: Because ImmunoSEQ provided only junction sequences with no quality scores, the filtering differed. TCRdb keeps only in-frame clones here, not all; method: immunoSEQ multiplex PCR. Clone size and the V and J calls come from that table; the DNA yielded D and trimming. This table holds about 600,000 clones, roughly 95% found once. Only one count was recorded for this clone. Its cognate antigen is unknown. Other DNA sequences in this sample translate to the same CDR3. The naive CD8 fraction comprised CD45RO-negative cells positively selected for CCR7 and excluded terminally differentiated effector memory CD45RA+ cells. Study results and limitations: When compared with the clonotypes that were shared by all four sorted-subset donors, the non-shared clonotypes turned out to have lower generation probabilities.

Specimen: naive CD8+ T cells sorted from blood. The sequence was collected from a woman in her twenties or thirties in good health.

This chain's CDR3 is CASSFQGSSYEQYF. CDR3 in DNA: TGTGCCAGCAGTTTTCAGGGGTCCTCCTACGAGCAGTACTTC. This chain connects TRBV27 to TRBJ2-7, with D possibly TRBD1 on 6 matching bases. The germline V gene has CDR1 MNHEY and CDR2 SMNVEV (reference sequence). The V end lost 3 bases, the J end lost 0 bases, and 9 bases lay between the germline ends. The CDR3 extends over 14 amino acids.